These 17 T cell receptor beta chains came from one sample sequenced in a study of cytomegalovirus exposure and HLA in healthy donors. Profiling relied on immunoSEQ multiplex PCR, and the TCRdb table lists in-frame clones only, not all of them. The repertoire has 110,000 to 150,000 clones, less than 95% of them found once; the top ten carry about 1.7%. The source material was PBMCs. These receptors were collected from a man aged 18 to 29 in good health and CMV-seropositive.

The V call is TRBV5-5, the J call TRBJ2-7, with a tentative D call TRBD1 (5 bases). The CDR3 covers 13 residues. Germline CDR1 is SGHKS and CDR2 is YYEKEE (reference sequence). Trimming cost V 4 bases and J 3 bases, with 11 bases left between them. CDR3 amino acids: CASSQTGYYEQYF. CDR3 coding DNA: TGTGCCAGCAGCCAAACAGGCTACTACGAGCAGTACTTC. The full variable domain, completed using reference TRBV5-5 and TRBJ2-7, is DAGVTQSPTHLIKTRGQQVTLRCSPISGHKSVSWYQQVLGQGPQFIFQYYEKEERGRGNFPDRFSARQFPNYSSELNVNALLLGDSALYLCASSQTGYYEQYFGPGTRLTVT.

V is TRBV28 and J is TRBJ2-7; TRBD1 aligns across 11 bases. The CDR3 totals 15 residues. Unmatched junction bases numbered 5, after V lost 3 bases and J lost 4 bases. Germline CDR1 and CDR2: MDHEN and SYDVKM. The CDR3 loop is CASSFSRDRGYEQYF. The CDR3 region has the DNA TGTGCCAGCAGTTTCTCTCGGGACAGGGGGTACGAGCAGTACTTC.

The genes are TRBV5-1 and TRBJ2-1; 8 bases match TRBD2. Per the germline V gene, CDR1 is SGHRS and CDR2 is YFSETQ. V shed 0 bases and J 7 bases; nucleotides not matched to a gene: 12. This CDR3 has 17 residues. CDR3 sequence (DNA): TGCGCCAGCAGCTTGGAGAGAGGGAGCGGGAGTTGGAATGAGCAGTTCTTC. Amino acid sequence: CASSLERGSGSWNEQFF.

This clone has more than one count but fewer than ten. V and J are TRBV6-5 and TRBJ1-5; D unresolved. There are 12 residues in the CDR3. With 6 bases removed from V and 8 bases from J, the gap between germline ends came to 11 bases. The germline gives CDR1 MNHEY, CDR2 SVGAGI. This CDR3 reads CASRQGGEPQHF. The CDR3 coding sequence is TGTGCCAGCAGGCAAGGCGGGGAGCCCCAGCATTTT.

V is TRBV7-9 and J is TRBJ2-7, with D unclear. V was shortened by 5 bases and J by 2 bases, with 7 bases between the two germline ends. In germline, CDR1 is SEHNR, CDR2 FQNEAQ (reference sequence). CDR3 length: 12 amino acids. The CDR3 sequence is CASSPKPYEQYF. CDR3 DNA: TGTGCCAGCAGCCCTAAACCCTACGAGCAGTACTTC.

This chain joins TRBV5-1 and TRBJ2-3; 12 nucleotides agree with TRBD2. This CDR3 comprises 16 residues. The germline V gene encodes CDR1 SGHRS and CDR2 YFSETQ. Trimming took 3 bases from V and 5 from J; bases not matched to a gene: 7. The CDR3, as DNA: TGCGCCAGCAGCTCCACCTCTAGCGGGAGGGGAGATACGCAGTATTTT. It encodes CASSSTSSGRGDTQYF. The whole variable domain, remainder taken from reference TRBV5-1 and TRBJ2-3, is KAGVTQTPRYLIKTRGQQVTLSCSPISGHRSVSWYQQTPGQGLQFLFEYFSETQRNKGNFPGRFSGRQFSNSRSEMNVSTLELGDSALYLCASSSTSSGRGDTQYFGPGTRLTVL.

Written as DNA, the CDR3 is TGTGCCTGGGGACAGGGGCCCTTTGGTACGCAGTATTTT. Its protein is CAWGQGPFGTQYF. This chain links TRBV30 with TRBJ2-3, with 9 bases matching TRBD1. The CDR3 extends over 13 amino acids. CDR1 and CDR2 from the germline V gene are GTSNPN and SVGIG (reference sequence). V was clipped by 5 bases and J by 8 bases; unmatched bases: 8.

This clone was observed a few times. This sequence joins TRBV9 and TRBJ1-2; tentative D call: TRBD1 (6 bases). The CDR3 runs to 13 residues. CDR1 and CDR2 from the germline V gene are SGDLS and YYNGEE. The V end lost 4 bases, the J end lost 8 bases, and 15 bases lay between the germline ends. CDR3 residues: CASSFTGMEGYTF. The CDR3, as DNA: TGTGCCAGCAGCTTCACAGGGATGGAGGGCTACACCTTC.

This sequence joins TRBV29-1 and TRBJ2-5; 7 positions agree with TRBD1. V gave up 4 bases and J gave up 6 bases; unmatched junction bases: 11. Germline V gene data show CDR1 as SQVTM and CDR2 as ANQGSEA. The CDR3 is 14 amino acids. The CDR3 nucleotides are TGCAGCGTTGGAAGTTTGGACAGGCCAAAGACCCAGTACTTC. This gives the protein CSVGSLDRPKTQYF. The full variable domain, its missing parts supplied by reference TRBV29-1 and TRBJ2-5, is SAVISQKPSRDICQRGTSLTIQCQVDSQVTMMFWYRQQPGQSLTLIATANQGSEATYESGFVIDKFPISRPNLTFSTLTVSNMSPEDSSIYLCSVGSLDRPKTQYFGPGTRLLVL.

V and J are TRBV6-5 and TRBJ1-4; D unresolved. Germline CDR1 reads MNHEY; CDR2 reads SVGAGI. V was cut by 0 bases and J by 14 bases, with 13 bases left in between. The CDR3 runs to 13 residues. The CDR3 spells CASSYSFRGVLFF. CDR3 sequence (DNA): TGTGCCAGCAGTTACTCTTTCCGGGGTGTCCTGTTTTTT.

The rearrangement joins TRBV5-4 to TRBJ2-1; the match to TRBD2 covers 7 bases. Trimming cost V 4 bases and J 6 bases; bases outside gene matches: 13. Germline CDR1 is SGHNT and CDR2 is YYREEE (reference sequence). This CDR3 is 16 amino acids long. The CDR3 reads CASSPGGAGWPNEQFF. As DNA, the CDR3 is TGTGCCAGCAGCCCAGGTGGAGCGGGATGGCCCAATGAGCAGTTCTTC.

The chain recombines TRBV7-3 with TRBJ1-1; TRBD1 matches at 7 bases. J was trimmed by 9 bases and V by 6 bases; bases with no gene match: 10. This CDR3 has 13 amino acids. CDR1 and CDR2 (germline): SGHTA, FQGTGA. In DNA, the CDR3 is TGTGCCAGCAGTGTAAGTTGGGGACAGCAAGCTTTCTTT. It specifies CASSVSWGQQAFF.

The chain employs TRBV4-1 and TRBJ1-1; D remains unclear. The CDR3 is made up of 15 amino acids. Germline-derived CDR1 and CDR2 are MGHRA and YSYEKL. V was shortened by 0 bases and J by 6 bases, with 14 bases between the two germline ends. CDR3 protein: CASSQDSLGMAEAFF. Here the CDR3 DNA reads TGCGCCAGCAGCCAAGATAGCCTAGGAATGGCTGAAGCTTTCTTT.

The chain carries TRBV21-1 and TRBJ1-4; the table calls TRBD1, which could not be checked here. TRBV21-1 is classified as a pseudogene. This CDR3 region has 19 residues. CDR3 in amino acids: CASGPRWEGQGRWDEKLFF. The CDR3 coding sequence is TGTGCCAGCGGCCCTCGATGGGAGGGACAGGGGAGGTGGGATGAAAAACTGTTTTTT.

This clone was counted once. The rearrangement joins TRBV5-1 to TRBJ2-5; no definite D call. CDR1 is SGHRS, CDR2 YFSETQ, per germline. Trimming removed 2 bases from V and 2 bases from J, with 13 bases in between. This CDR3 is 15 amino acids long. DNA of the CDR3: TGCGCCAGCAGCTTCGGAGACGGAATACAAGAGACCCAGTACTTC. Its protein product is CASSFGDGIQETQYF.

The chain links TRBV18 to TRBJ2-2; D remains ambiguous. V lost 8 bases to trimming and J lost 6 bases, with 10 bases between them. There are 12 residues in the CDR3. Germline CDR1 and CDR2: KGHSH and LQKENI. In nucleotides, the CDR3 is TGTGCCAGCCGGAGCCATCCCGGGGAGCTGTTTTTT. Translating it yields CASRSHPGELFF.

The rearrangement links TRBV28 to TRBJ2-7, with 12 bases fitting TRBD2. Germline lookup yields CDR1 MDHEN and CDR2 SYDVKM. With V trimmed by 2 bases and J by 4 bases, 3 bases remained unmatched. This CDR3 spans 15 amino acids. The CDR3 here is CASSLIGTSGYEQYF. The DNA of the CDR3 is TGTGCCAGCAGTTTAATTGGGACTAGCGGGTACGAGCAGTACTTC.